This TCR beta chain was observed in a study of persistence of HIV-infected CD4 T cells. Sequencing used immunoSEQ version 4 in survey mode. This table comes from immunoSEQ multiplex PCR, and its TCRdb copy is limited to in-frame clones, with some not included. The table shows under 50,000 clones, with 90% occurring only once. This nonspecific control used anti-CD3/anti-CD28 bead stimulation of CD4+ T cells. Sorting of responding CD4+ T cells relied on upregulated CD40 ligand together with CD69. Plasma HIV-1 RNA stayed below 50 copies/mL for at least 4 years. This clone showed up just once. The target antigen is unknown. The TCR originated in an adult woman with HIV who was CMV-seropositive. Material: CD4+ T cells sorted from PBMCs after roughly 19-hour stimulation, obtained from a patient who received antiretroviral therapy.

The CDR3 nucleotides read TGTGCCAGCACCTACAGGGACCCCGGCCGGGCCAAAAACATTCAGTACTTC. Protein sequence: CASTYRDPGRAKNIQYF. This chain uses TRBV2 with TRBJ2-4; maybe TRBD1 (6 bases). CDR3 length equals 17 residues. Trimming pared 7 bases from V and 1 base from J, leaving 20 bases between. Germline CDR1 and CDR2: SNHLY and FYNNEI.